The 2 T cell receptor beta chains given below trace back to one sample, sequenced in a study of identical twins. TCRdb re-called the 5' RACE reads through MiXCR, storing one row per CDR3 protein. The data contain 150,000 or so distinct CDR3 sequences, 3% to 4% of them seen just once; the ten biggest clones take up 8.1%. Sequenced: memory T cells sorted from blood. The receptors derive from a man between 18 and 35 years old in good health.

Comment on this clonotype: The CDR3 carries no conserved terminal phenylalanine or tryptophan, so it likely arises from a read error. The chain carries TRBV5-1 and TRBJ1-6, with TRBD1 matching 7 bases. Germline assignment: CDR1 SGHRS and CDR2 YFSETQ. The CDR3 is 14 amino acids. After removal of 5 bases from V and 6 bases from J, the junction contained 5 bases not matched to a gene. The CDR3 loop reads CASSAGTVNSPLHC. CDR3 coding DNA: TGCGCCAGCAGTGCCGGGACAGTTAATTCACCCCTCCACTGT.

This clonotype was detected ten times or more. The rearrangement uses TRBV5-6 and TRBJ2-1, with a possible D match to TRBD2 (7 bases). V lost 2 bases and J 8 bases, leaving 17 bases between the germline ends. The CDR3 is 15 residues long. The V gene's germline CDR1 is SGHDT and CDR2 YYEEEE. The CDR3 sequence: CASSLGGRGSDEQFF. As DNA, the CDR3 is TGTGCCAGCAGCTTAGGGGGGCGGGGGAGCGATGAGCAGTTCTTC.